Each of the 3 T cell receptor beta chains below was sequenced from the same sample in a study of CD8+CD57+ T cells in acquired aplastic anemia. Patients included in sequencing had previously demonstrated CD8+CD57+ cell expansion by flow cytometry. Researchers used genomic DNA as the template to profile TCR beta VDJ and CDR3. TCRdb redid the calling of the reads with MiXCR, one entry per CDR3 protein. The table includes roughly 98,000 distinct CDR3 sequences, less than 75% detected once. Sequencing used sorted CD4+, CD8+, or CD8+CD57+ T cells (not recorded which) from PBMCs. The receptor source for this set is a human donor with aplastic anemia.

CDR3: CAISATGLHYEQYF. CDR3 sequence (DNA): TGTGCCATCAGTGCTACAGGCTTACACTACGAGCAGTACTTC. The chain employs TRBV10-3 and TRBJ2-7; D is perhaps TRBD1 (5 bases). The V end lost 4 bases, the J end lost 3 bases, and 13 bases lay between the germline ends. The CDR3 runs to 14 residues. Per germline, CDR1 ENHRY and CDR2 SYGVKD.

V gene TRBV24-1 combines with J gene TRBJ1-6, with 8 bases matching TRBD1. This CDR3 region has 15 residues. J was trimmed by 6 bases and V by 11 bases; bases with no gene match: 11. From germline, CDR1 is KGHDR and CDR2 SFDVKD. CDR3 in amino acids: CASRAGQAFNSPLHF. CDR3 sequence (DNA): TGTGCCAGCAGAGCGGGACAGGCCTTTAATTCACCCCTCCACTTT.

The DNA for the CDR3 is TGCAGTGCTAGAGACGGACTAGCGGGACATACGCAGTATTTT. Translating gives CSARDGLAGHTQYF. This sequence joins TRBV20-1 and TRBJ2-3; 12 positions agree with TRBD2. The V gene's germline CDR1 is DFQATT and CDR2 SNEGSKA (reference sequence). V trimming: 0 bases; J trimming: 7 bases; junction bases outside the gene matches: 2. The CDR3 covers 14 residues.